Listed below are T cell receptor beta chains from one sample, sequenced in a study of blood T cell repertoires in COVID-19. Measured with immunoSEQ multiplex PCR; TCRdb has only the in-frame clones, and not every one. The data show about 70,000 clones, around nine tenths seen once. The sample consisted of peripheral blood. Receptor source: a human donor in a cohort sampled during active COVID-19. Both conserved end residues are part of each CDR3. D genes are given only for firm matches. Not all rows give a size; the values are once, few, many and, for expanded clones, a class.

v_gene	d_gene	abundance	j_gene	CDR3aa	CDR3nt
TRBV19	TRBD1	NA	TRBJ1-2	CANQDRGMWDYGYTF	TGTGCCAATCAGGACAGGGGGATGTGGGACTATGGCTACACCTTC
TRBV4-1	NA	NA	TRBJ1-1	CASSQDPAEAFF	TGCGCCAGCAGCCAAGATCCAGCTGAAGCTTTCTTT
TRBV24-1	TRBD2	NA	TRBJ2-7	CATSPGLAGEQYF	TGTGCCACCAGCCCGGGACTAGCGGGAGAGCAGTACTTC
TRBV27	NA	NA	TRBJ1-5	CASSYRGGGNQPQHF	TGTGCCAGCAGTTATCGGGGGGGAGGCAATCAGCCCCAGCATTTT
TRBV5-8	TRBD1	NA	TRBJ1-2	CASSLAGGGYGYTF	TGTGCCAGCAGCTTGGCAGGGGGAGGCTATGGCTACACCTTC
TRBV4-1	NA	NA	TRBJ1-3	CASSQRWDWSSGNTIYF	TGCGCCAGCAGCCAAAGATGGGACTGGTCTTCTGGAAACACCATATATTTT
TRBV27	NA	once	TRBJ2-2	CASSFSGGRVRTGELFF	TGTGCCAGCAGTTTCTCCGGGGGGCGGGTTCGGACCGGGGAGCTGTTTTTT
TRBV4-2	TRBD1	NA	TRBJ1-2	CASSSTGGYYGYTF	TGTGCCAGCAGCTCGACAGGGGGATATTATGGCTACACCTTC
TRBV23-1	NA	medium-sized	TRBJ2-7	CASSQGPLYEQYF	TGCGCCAGCAGTCAAGGGCCTCTTTACGAGCAGTACTTC
TRBV11-2	TRBD1	NA	TRBJ2-7	CASRPGQGYEQYF	TGTGCCAGCCGTCCGGGACAGGGGTACGAGCAGTACTTC
TRBV30	NA	NA	TRBJ1-3	CAWRLLNTIYF	TGTGCCTGGAGGCTACTAAACACCATATATTTT
TRBV6-5	NA	NA	TRBJ1-5	CASSYRGSNQPQHF	TGTGCCAGCAGTTACAGAGGGAGCAATCAGCCCCAGCATTTT
TRBV4-1	NA	NA	TRBJ1-5	CASSPQLLVQGVHQPQHF	TGCGCCAGCAGCCCCCAGTTATTGGTACAAGGGGTTCATCAGCCCCAGCATTTT
TRBV19	NA	NA	TRBJ2-6	CASSISSGANVLTF	TGTGCCAGTAGTATTTCGTCTGGGGCCAACGTCCTGACTTTC
TRBV5-1	TRBD1	NA	TRBJ1-1	CASSLNRGNTEAFF	TGCGCCAGCAGCTTGAACAGGGGCAACACTGAAGCTTTCTTT
TRBV7-3	TRBD1	once	TRBJ1-1	CASSLTTGGNTEAFF	TGTGCCAGCAGCTTGACGACAGGGGGGAACACTGAAGCTTTCTTT
TRBV18	TRBD1	once	TRBJ1-5	CASSPGTVSAGQPQHF	TGTGCCAGCTCACCGGGGACAGTCTCTGCGGGGCAGCCCCAGCATTTT
TRBV7-2	TRBD2	NA	TRBJ2-7	CASRTSGAGEQYF	TGTGCCAGCCGTACAAGCGGGGCGGGCGAGCAGTACTTC
TRBV5-4	NA	few	TRBJ1-2	CASSWDTNYGYTF	TGTGCCAGCAGCTGGGACACTAACTATGGCTACACCTTC
TRBV6-6	TRBD1	NA	TRBJ2-7	CASSLDREAYEQYF	TGTGCCAGCAGTTTGGACAGGGAGGCCTACGAGCAGTACTTC
TRBV29-1	NA	NA	TRBJ1-2	CSVEDQNSHNYGYTF	TGCAGCGTTGAAGATCAAAACAGCCATAACTATGGCTACACCTTC
TRBV7-2	TRBD2	NA	TRBJ2-7	CASSLLAGAAYEQYF	TGTGCCAGCAGCTTACTAGCGGGGGCAGCTTACGAGCAGTACTTC
TRBV5-4	NA	NA	TRBJ2-7	CASSLDKLYEQYF	TGTGCCAGCAGCTTGGACAAGTTATACGAGCAGTACTTC
TRBV10-1	NA	NA	TRBJ1-4	CASHGSSLTPNEKLFF	TGCGCCAGCCACGGGAGCAGCCTTACACCTAATGAAAAACTGTTTTTT
TRBV11-2	NA	NA	TRBJ2-7	CASSQASGTYSYEQYF	TGTGCCAGCAGCCAAGCTTCCGGGACTTACTCCTACGAGCAGTACTTC
TRBV2	NA	NA	TRBJ2-6	CASSEEGAGANVLTF	TGTGCCAGCAGTGAGGAAGGGGCTGGGGCCAACGTCCTGACTTTC
TRBV6-5	NA	NA	TRBJ1-5	CASSSDQGRQPQHF	TGTGCCAGCAGTTCCGATCAGGGTCGTCAGCCCCAGCATTTT
TRBV7-2	NA	NA	TRBJ2-5	CASSKPPLETQYF	TGTGCCAGCAGCAAGCCCCCTCTTGAGACCCAGTACTTC